The 4 T cell receptor beta chains in this list originate from one sample, sequenced in a study of blood T cell repertoires in COVID-19. The repertoire was sequenced with immunoSEQ multiplex PCR; TCRdb's copy has only in-frame clones and lacks some. The data show 110,000 or so clones, 80% to 85% seen once. Sequencing was carried out using peripheral blood. All receptors come from a woman at least 80 years old with acute or convalescent COVID-19.

The rearrangement uses TRBV19 and TRBJ2-7; TRBD1 aligns across 8 bases. CDR1 and CDR2 from the germline V gene are LNHDA and SQIVND (reference sequence). This CDR3 comprises 13 residues. With 8 bases clipped from V and 3 bases from J, the junction kept 6 bases outside the gene matches. The CDR3 protein is CASGTGRYYEQYF. The CDR3 nucleotides are TGTGCCAGTGGGACAGGAAGATACTACGAGCAGTACTTC.

The chain couples TRBV6-6 to TRBJ1-4; D gene uncertain. The germline CDR1 and CDR2 sequences are MNHNY and SVGAGI (reference sequence). This CDR3 contains 16 residues. Trimming took 5 bases from V and 7 from J, leaving 20 bases between them. As DNA, the CDR3 is TGTGCCAGCAGTCGAGATGTTGGGATCGGGAGTGAAAAACTGTTTTTT. It translates to CASSRDVGIGSEKLFF.

This chain joins TRBV6-2 or TRBV6-3 and TRBJ2-7; tentative D call: TRBD2 (6 bases). The CDR3 has 14 residues. Germline assignment: CDR1 MNHEY and CDR2 SVGEGT. The V and J ends lost 2 bases and 3 bases respectively, with 11 bases between them. This chain's CDR3 is CASSYGGVGYEQYV. In DNA, the CDR3 is TGTGCCAGCAGTTACGGCGGGGTCGGCTACGAGCAGTACGTC.

V and J are TRBV6-1 and TRBJ2-7; D ambiguous. Trimming left V 2 bases short and J 3 bases short, with 11 bases between. CDR3 size: 14 residues. Germline assignment: CDR1 MNHNS and CDR2 SASEGT. CDR3 protein: CASSEMHVSYEQYV. CDR3 DNA sequence: TGTGCCAGCAGTGAAATGCACGTTAGCTACGAGCAGTACGTC.